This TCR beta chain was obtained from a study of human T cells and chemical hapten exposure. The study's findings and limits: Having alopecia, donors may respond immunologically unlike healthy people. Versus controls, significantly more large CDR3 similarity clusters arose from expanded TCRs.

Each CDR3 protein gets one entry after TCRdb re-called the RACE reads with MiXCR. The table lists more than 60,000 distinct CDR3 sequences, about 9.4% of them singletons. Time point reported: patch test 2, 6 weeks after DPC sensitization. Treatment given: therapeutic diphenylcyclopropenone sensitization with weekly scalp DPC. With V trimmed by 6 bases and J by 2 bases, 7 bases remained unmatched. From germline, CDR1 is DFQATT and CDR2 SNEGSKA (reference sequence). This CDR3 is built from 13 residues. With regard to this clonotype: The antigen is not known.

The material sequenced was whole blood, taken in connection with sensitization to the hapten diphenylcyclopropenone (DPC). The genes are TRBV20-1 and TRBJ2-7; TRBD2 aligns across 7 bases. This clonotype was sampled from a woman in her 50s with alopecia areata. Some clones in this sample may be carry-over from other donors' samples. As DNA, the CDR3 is TGCAGTGCCTCTAGCGGCCGGGCCTACGAGCAGTACTTC. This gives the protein CSASSGRAYEQYF.